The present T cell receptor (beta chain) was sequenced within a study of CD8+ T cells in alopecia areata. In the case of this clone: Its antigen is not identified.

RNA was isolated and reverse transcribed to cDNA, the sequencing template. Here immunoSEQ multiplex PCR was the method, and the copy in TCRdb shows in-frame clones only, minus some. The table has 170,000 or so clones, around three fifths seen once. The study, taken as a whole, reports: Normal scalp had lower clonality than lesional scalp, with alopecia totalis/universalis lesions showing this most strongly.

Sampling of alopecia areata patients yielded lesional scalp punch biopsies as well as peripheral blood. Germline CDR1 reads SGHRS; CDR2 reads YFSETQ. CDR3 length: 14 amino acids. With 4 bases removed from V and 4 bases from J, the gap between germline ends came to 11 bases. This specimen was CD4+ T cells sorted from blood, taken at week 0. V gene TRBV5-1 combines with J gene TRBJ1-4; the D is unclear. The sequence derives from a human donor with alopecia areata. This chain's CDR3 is CASSTDGNNEKLFF. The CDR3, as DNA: TGCGCCAGCAGCACGGACGGGAATAATGAAAAACTGTTTTTT.